The entry that follows covers one T cell receptor (beta chain) sequence. Its antigen is not identified. The data were obtained in a study of cytomegalovirus exposure and HLA in healthy donors. Points from the study as a whole: Compared with the roughly 700-donor mean, an Asian-associated ancestry cluster reportedly had fewer N-insertions, according to a later analysis. Later on, analysis showed that most CMV-associated TCR beta chains appeared to be HLA-restricted.

The PCR was carried out with 60 Vbeta primers and 13 Jbeta primers. In the original processing: In a later analysis, some 80 million unique TCR beta chains included roughly 11 million shared by two or more donors. The protocol was immunoSEQ multiplex PCR, while the TCRdb copy is restricted to in-frame clones and leaves out a portion. The D gene and trimming were derived from the DNA, and the V and J assignments and clone size from that table. The sample contains some 150,000 clones, 65% to 80% of which appear only once. The junction had 7 bases not matched to a gene; V was cut back by 7 bases and J by 4 bases. The CDR3 is 15 residues long. Germline V gene lookup returns CDR1 MNHNS and CDR2 SASEGT.

This TCR came from a male donor in good health and CMV-seronegative. Sequencing input: PBMCs. This chain uses TRBV6-1 with TRBJ2-6; 7 bases are shared with TRBD1. In DNA, the CDR3 is TGTGCCAGCAACCAGGGGGATACGGGGGCCAACGTCCTGACTTTC. This translates into CASNQGDTGANVLTF.